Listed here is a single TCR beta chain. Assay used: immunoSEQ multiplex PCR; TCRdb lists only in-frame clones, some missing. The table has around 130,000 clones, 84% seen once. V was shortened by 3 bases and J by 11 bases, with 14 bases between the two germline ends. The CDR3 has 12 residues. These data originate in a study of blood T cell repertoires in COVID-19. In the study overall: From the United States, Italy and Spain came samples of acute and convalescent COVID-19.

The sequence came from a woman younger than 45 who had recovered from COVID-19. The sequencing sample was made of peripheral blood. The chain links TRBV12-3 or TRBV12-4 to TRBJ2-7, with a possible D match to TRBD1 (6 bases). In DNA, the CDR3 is TGTGCCAGCAGTTTGCAGGGGCGAACTGAGTACTTC. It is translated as CASSLQGRTEYF.